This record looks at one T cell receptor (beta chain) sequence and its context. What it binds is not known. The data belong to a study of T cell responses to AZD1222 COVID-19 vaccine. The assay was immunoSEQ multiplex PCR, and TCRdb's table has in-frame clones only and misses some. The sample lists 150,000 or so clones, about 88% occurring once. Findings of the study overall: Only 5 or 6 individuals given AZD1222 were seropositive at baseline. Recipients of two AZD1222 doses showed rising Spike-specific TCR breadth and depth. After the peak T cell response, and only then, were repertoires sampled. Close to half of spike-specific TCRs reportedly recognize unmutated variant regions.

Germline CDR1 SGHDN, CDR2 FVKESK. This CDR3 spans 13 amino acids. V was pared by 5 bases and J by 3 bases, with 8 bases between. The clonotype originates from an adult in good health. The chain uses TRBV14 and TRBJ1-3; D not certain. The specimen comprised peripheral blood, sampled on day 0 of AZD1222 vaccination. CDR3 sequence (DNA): TGTGCCAGCAGCTATATGGTTGGAAACACCATATATTTT. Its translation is CASSYMVGNTIYF.